This TCR beta chain was profiled in a study of blood T cell repertoires in COVID-19. Germline lookup yields CDR1 GTSNPN and CDR2 SVGIG (reference sequence). This CDR3 has 14 amino acids. V lost 1 base and J lost 0, with 7 bases in between. Individuals drawn from around 25 US areas were roughly 18 to 89 years old. Each recovered donor of Cohort 3 presented with two negative PCRs, clearance, or symptom resolution. Assay used: immunoSEQ multiplex PCR; TCRdb lists only in-frame clones, some missing. The sample has hundreds of thousands of clones, around nine tenths seen once. The J gene is TRBJ1-5, the V gene TRBV30; D is unresolved. The receptor was derived from a woman aged 45-65 years who had recovered from COVID-19. The specimen was PBMCs or T cells enriched from blood (not recorded which). This chain's CDR3 is CAWSATNSNQPQHF. Here the CDR3 DNA reads TGTGCCTGGAGTGCGACTAATAGCAATCAGCCCCAGCATTTT.